The clone carrying this T cell receptor beta chain was recorded a few times. What it recognizes is unknown. This sample was included in a study of beta chain features in type 1 diabetes. General study points: TCRB CDR3s from Type 1 diabetes patients were moderately but significantly shorter in all four CD4+ subsets.

The CDR3 covers 15 residues. CDR1 is SGHRS, CDR2 YFSETQ, per germline. The V gene end was trimmed by 4 bases and the J gene end by 4 bases; junction bases not matched to a gene: 6. The sequenced template was cDNA made from the entire isolated RNA. Clones were sequenced by immunoSEQ multiplex PCR, and TCRdb holds only the in-frame ones, with some missing. This table holds some 150,000 clones, 10% to 15% found once. This chain connects TRBV5-1 to TRBJ2-1; TRBD2 matches at 9 bases. The sequencing input was central memory CD4+ T cells from blood. The source is a man between 18 and 29 years old with type 1 diabetes. As DNA, the CDR3 is TGCGCCAGCAGCCTCATAGCGGGGGAATACAATGAGCAGTTCTTC. The encoded protein is CASSLIAGEYNEQFF.